These 14 T cell receptor beta chains were sequenced from one sample in a study of T cells after yellow fever vaccination. In TCRdb, the 5' RACE reads were re-called with MiXCR into one record per CDR3 protein. The data show 230,000 or so distinct CDR3 sequences, 6.5% to 7.5% seen once. Sequencing used CD4+ T cells sorted from PBMCs, obtained on the day of the yellow fever booster vaccination. All receptors come from a man aged 25-45 years who received the YFV17D yellow fever vaccine.

This clonotype was seen at least ten times. The V gene is TRBV20-1, the J gene TRBJ2-2; 7 bases map to TRBD1. This CDR3 spans 13 amino acids. J lost 4 bases, V lost 6 bases, and 5 bases had no gene match. Germline V gene data show CDR1 as DFQATT and CDR2 as SNEGSKA (reference sequence). The CDR3 spells CSASTGVTGELFF. For the CDR3, the DNA is TGCAGTGCCAGTACAGGGGTCACCGGGGAGCTGTTTTTT.

This clonotype was counted a few times. The chain recombines TRBV5-1 with TRBJ2-5; 7 bases fit TRBD1. Germline V gene lookup returns CDR1 SGHRS and CDR2 YFSETQ. The CDR3 is made up of 18 amino acids. V gave up 4 bases and J gave up 2 bases; unmatched junction bases: 17. In nucleotides, the CDR3 is TGCGCCAGCAGCCCGGGGCCGCGACAGGGTGTTAGGCAAGAGACCCAGTACTTC. This encodes CASSPGPRQGVRQETQYF.

This clonotype was recorded at least ten times. The genes are TRBV20-1 and TRBJ2-3, with D possibly called TRBD1 or TRBD2 (5 bases each). Germline V gives CDR1 DFQATT, CDR2 SNEGSKA (reference sequence). The CDR3 has 14 residues. Trimming took off 3 bases at V and 5 bases at J, with 15 bases between the two ends. This chain's CDR3 is CSASSAGRGDTQYF. The CDR3 region has the DNA TGCAGTGCTAGTTCGGCGGGTAGGGGAGATACGCAGTATTTT.

J is TRBJ2-1 and V is TRBV9; maybe TRBD1 (5 bases). CDR1 and CDR2 from the germline V gene are SGDLS and YYNGEE. There are 13 residues in the CDR3. The V end was cut by 3 bases, the J end by 7 bases, with 11 bases between. CDR3: CASSASRVNEQFF. The CDR3 DNA follows: TGTGCCAGCAGCGCATCCAGGGTGAATGAGCAGTTCTTC.

This clonotype showed up many times. The rearrangement uses TRBV20-1 and TRBJ2-1; possible D gene TRBD1, 5 bases. This CDR3 spans 14 amino acids. The V gene lost 1 base and the J gene lost 7 bases, with 14 bases spanning the gap. Germline CDR1 and CDR2: DFQATT and SNEGSKA (reference sequence). The CDR3 loop is CSARVAGIQNEQFF. Written as DNA, the CDR3 is TGCAGTGCTAGAGTGGCAGGGATTCAGAATGAGCAGTTCTTC.

The J gene is TRBJ2-3, the V gene TRBV5-1; D gene uncertain. This CDR3 is 14 amino acids long. Germline V gene data show CDR1 as SGHRS and CDR2 as YFSETQ. Trimming stripped 5 bases from V and 3 bases from J, with 13 bases between. The CDR3, as DNA: TGCGCCAGCAGTATAAGGAGTTCAACAGATACGCAGTATTTT. It is translated as CASSIRSSTDTQYF.

V and J are TRBV19 and TRBJ2-6, with 8 bases fitting TRBD1. The CDR3 is made up of 12 amino acids. Germline CDR1 and CDR2: LNHDA and SQIVND (reference sequence). V dropped 6 bases and J dropped 12; count of bases not matched to a gene: 4. The CDR3, as DNA: TGTGCCAGTAGGGACAGGGCCCTCGTCCTGACTTTC. Amino acid sequence: CASRDRALVLTF.

The rearrangement links TRBV5-1 to TRBJ2-3; D remains unclear. CDR1 and CDR2 from the germline V gene are SGHRS and YFSETQ. The length of the CDR3 is 13 residues. The germline V and J ends were trimmed by 0 bases and 9 bases, with 11 bases remaining between them. The CDR3 is CASSLEVKATQYF. DNA for the CDR3: TGCGCCAGCAGCTTGGAAGTGAAGGCAACGCAGTATTTT.

A remark on this clonotype: A read error is possible here, since a much larger clone lies one base away. The chain employs TRBV11-2 and TRBJ2-1; no definite D call. The CDR3 contains 15 residues. Looked up from germline, CDR1 is SGHAT and CDR2 is FQNNGV. CDR3 protein: CASSSVQLPYNEQLF. In DNA, the CDR3 is TGTGCCAGCAGCTCGGTGCAGCTTCCATACAATGAGCAGCTCTTC.

Comment on this clonotype: The junction and the germline gene differ at one end; a read error may be behind it. CDR3 amino acids: CSALVGYQPQPF. The CDR3 DNA is TGCAGTGCCCTGGTTGGGTATCAGCCCCAGCCTTTT. The chain uses TRBV20-1 and TRBJ1-5; D ambiguous. The CDR3 sequence is 12 residues long. Germline CDR1 and CDR2: DFQATT and SNEGSKA (reference sequence).

This clonotype has more than one count but fewer than ten. This chain links TRBV20-1 with TRBJ2-3; 11 positions match TRBD2. CDR1 and CDR2 from the germline V gene are DFQATT and SNEGSKA (reference sequence). J gave up 0 bases and V 2 bases, and 10 bases lay outside the gene matches. CDR3 size: 18 residues. In DNA form, the CDR3 reads TGCAGTGCTAGACCCGCATCCGGGACTAGCGGTAGCACAGATACGCAGTATTTT. This translates into CSARPASGTSGSTDTQYF.

On this clonotype: Given a much more abundant clone one base away, this may be a read error. The CDR3 region is CSAKAGTGAGENQYF. In DNA, the CDR3 is TGCAGTGCGAAGGCCGGGACAGGGGCAGGCGAGAACCAGTACTTC. The genes are TRBV20-1 and TRBJ2-5; 10 nucleotides align to TRBD1. This CDR3 is 15 amino acids long. Germline V gene lookup returns CDR1 DFQATT and CDR2 SNEGSKA (reference sequence).

A few counts support this clonotype. The V gene is TRBV18, the J gene TRBJ1-3, with TRBD1 matching over 7 bases. The CDR3 consists of 16 residues. Trimming cost V 6 bases and J 3 bases; bases outside gene matches: 11. Germline lookup yields CDR1 KGHSH and CDR2 LQKENI. The CDR3 loop is CASSSATGSSGNTIYF. As DNA, the CDR3 is TGTGCCAGCTCTTCGGCGACAGGGTCGAGTGGAAACACCATATATTTT.

This clonotype has only a few counts. The V gene is TRBV29-1, the J gene TRBJ1-2; no reliable D call. Germline values: CDR1 SQVTM, CDR2 ANQGSEA. This CDR3 comprises 14 residues. Trimming left V 2 bases short and J 1 base short, with 11 bases between. DNA of the CDR3: TGCAGCGTTGAACCCGACAACAGTAACTATGGCTACACCTTC. Translated, it gives CSVEPDNSNYGYTF.